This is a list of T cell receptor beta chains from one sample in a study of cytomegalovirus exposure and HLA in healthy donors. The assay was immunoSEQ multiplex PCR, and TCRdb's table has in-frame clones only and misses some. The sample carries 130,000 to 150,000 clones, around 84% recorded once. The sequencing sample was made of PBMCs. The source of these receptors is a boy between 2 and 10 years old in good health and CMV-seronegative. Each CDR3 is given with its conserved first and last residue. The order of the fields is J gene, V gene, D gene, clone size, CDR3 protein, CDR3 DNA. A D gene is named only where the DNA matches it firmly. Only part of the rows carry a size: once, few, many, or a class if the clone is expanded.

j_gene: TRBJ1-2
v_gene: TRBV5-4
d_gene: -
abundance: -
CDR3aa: CASSLTGQLNYGYTF
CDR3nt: TGTGCCAGCAGCTTGACAGGACAGCTTAACTATGGCTACACCTTC

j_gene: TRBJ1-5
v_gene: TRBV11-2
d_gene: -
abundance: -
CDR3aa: CASSRGREDQPQHF
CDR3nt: TGTGCCAGCAGTCGAGGACGGGAAGATCAGCCCCAGCATTTT

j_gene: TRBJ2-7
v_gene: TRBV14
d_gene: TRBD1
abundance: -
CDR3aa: CASSQEGTGQGNYEQYF
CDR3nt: TGTGCCAGCAGCCAAGAAGGTACGGGACAGGGTAACTACGAGCAGTACTTC

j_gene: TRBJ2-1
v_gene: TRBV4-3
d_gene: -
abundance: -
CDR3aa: CASSQDRAASAYNEQFF
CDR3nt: TGCGCCAGCAGCCAGGACCGGGCGGCTAGCGCCTACAATGAGCAGTTCTTC

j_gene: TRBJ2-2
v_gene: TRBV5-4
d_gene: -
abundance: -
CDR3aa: CASRRLQGDTGELFF
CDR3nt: TGTGCCAGCAGGCGACTACAGGGCGACACCGGGGAGCTGTTTTTT

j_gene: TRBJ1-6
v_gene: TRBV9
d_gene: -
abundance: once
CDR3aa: CASSPGLTGNSPLHF
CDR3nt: TGTGCCAGCAGCCCAGGACTCACGGGCAATTCACCCCTCCACTTT

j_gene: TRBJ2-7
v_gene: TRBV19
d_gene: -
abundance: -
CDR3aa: CAGTGAGGEQYF
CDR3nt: TGTGCCGGGACGGGTGCCGGGGGCGAGCAGTACTTC

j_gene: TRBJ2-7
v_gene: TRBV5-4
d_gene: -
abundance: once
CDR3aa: CASSLGGGAEQYF
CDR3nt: TGTGCCAGCAGCTTAGGAGGGGGGGCGGAGCAGTACTTC

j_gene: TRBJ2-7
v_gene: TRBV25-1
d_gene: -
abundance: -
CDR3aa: CASSEFLGYEQYF
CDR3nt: TGTGCCAGCAGTGAATTTTTGGGCTACGAGCAGTACTTC

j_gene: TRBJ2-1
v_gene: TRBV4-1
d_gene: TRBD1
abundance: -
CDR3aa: CASSQKLRTGGSNEQFF
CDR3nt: TGCGCCAGCAGCCAAAAGCTGAGGACAGGGGGATCCAATGAGCAGTTCTTC

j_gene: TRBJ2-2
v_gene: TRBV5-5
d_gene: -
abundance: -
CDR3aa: CASIVSGANTGELFF
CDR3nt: TGTGCCAGCATCGTGTCAGGGGCGAACACCGGGGAGCTGTTTTTT

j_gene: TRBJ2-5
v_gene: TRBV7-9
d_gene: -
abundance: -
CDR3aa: CASSRHLGQTQYF
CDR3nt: TGTGCCAGCAGCCGACACTTGGGCCAGACCCAGTACTTC

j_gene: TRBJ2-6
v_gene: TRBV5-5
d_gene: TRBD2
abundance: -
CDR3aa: CASSLLLAGAYSGANVLTF
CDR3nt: TGTGCCAGCAGCCTCCTCTTAGCGGGGGCCTACTCTGGGGCCAACGTCCTGACTTTC

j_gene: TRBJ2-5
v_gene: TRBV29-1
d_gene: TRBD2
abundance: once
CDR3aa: CSGGLAGRQETQYF
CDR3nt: TGCAGCGGAGGACTAGCGGGAAGGCAAGAGACCCAGTACTTC

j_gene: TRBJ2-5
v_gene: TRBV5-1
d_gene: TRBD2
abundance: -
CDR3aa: CASSLGGGAFETQYF
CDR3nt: TGCGCCAGCAGCTTAGGCGGGGGGGCATTTGAGACCCAGTACTTC

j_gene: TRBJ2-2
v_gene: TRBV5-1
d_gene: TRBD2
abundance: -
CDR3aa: CASSLLSGGAISINTGELFF
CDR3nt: TGCGCCAGCAGCTTACTTAGCGGGGGGGCGATCTCCATCAACACCGGGGAGCTGTTTTTT

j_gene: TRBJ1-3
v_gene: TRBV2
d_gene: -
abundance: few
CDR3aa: CASNRQGLSGNTIYF
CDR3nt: TGTGCCAGCAATCGCCAGGGCCTCTCTGGAAACACCATATATTTT

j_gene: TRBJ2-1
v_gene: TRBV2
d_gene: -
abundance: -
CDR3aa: CASSEGRLVEQFF
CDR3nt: TGTGCCAGCAGTGAAGGGCGACTAGTTGAGCAGTTCTTC

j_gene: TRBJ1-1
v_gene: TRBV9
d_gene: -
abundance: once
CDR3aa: CASSVSGRLNTEAFF
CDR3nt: TGTGCCAGCAGCGTGAGCGGACGGCTGAACACTGAAGCTTTCTTT

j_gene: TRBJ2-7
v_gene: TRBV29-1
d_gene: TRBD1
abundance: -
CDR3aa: CSAATQGAGEQYF
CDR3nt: TGCAGCGCCGCCACCCAGGGGGCGGGAGAGCAGTACTTC

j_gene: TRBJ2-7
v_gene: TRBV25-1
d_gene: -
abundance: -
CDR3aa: CASSESRTAESSYEQYF
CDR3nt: TGTGCCAGCAGTGAGTCCCGGACAGCGGAAAGCTCCTACGAGCAGTACTTC

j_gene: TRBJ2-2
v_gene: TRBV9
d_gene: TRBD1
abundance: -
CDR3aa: CASSDRDSPNTGELFF
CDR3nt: TGTGCCAGCAGCGACCGGGACAGCCCCAACACCGGGGAGCTGTTTTTT

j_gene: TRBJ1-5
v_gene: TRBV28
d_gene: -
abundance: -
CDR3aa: CASRPPGGSGNQPQHF
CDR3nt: TGTGCCAGCAGACCCCCGGGGGGTTCCGGCAATCAGCCCCAGCATTTT

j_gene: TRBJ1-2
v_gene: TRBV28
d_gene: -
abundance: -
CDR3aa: CASSSKMGGYTF
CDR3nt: TGTGCCAGCAGTTCAAAGATGGGCGGCTACACCTTC

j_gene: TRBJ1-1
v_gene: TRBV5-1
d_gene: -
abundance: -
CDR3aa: CASSLVSTHDTEAFF
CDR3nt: TGCGCCAGCAGCTTGGTCTCGACACACGACACTGAAGCTTTCTTT

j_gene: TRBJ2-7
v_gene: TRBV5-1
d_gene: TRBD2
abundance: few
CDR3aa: CASSSREGVSYEQYF
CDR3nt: TGCGCCAGCAGCTCGAGGGAGGGTGTCTCCTACGAGCAGTACTTC

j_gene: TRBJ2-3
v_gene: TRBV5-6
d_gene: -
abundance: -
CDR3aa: CASSQGPADTQYF
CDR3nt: TGTGCCAGCAGCCAGGGTCCGGCAGATACGCAGTATTTT

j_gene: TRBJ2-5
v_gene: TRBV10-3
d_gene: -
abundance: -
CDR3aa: CAISESKDRKRETQYF
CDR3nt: TGTGCCATCAGTGAGTCTAAGGACAGAAAACGGGAGACCCAGTACTTC

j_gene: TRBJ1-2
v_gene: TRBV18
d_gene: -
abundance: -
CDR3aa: CASSDDRTRGYTF
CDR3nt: TGTGCCAGCTCCGACGATAGAACTAGAGGCTACACCTTC

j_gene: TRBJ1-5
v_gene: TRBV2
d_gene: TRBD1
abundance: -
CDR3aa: CASRKGQVQPQHF
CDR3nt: TGTGCCAGCAGAAAGGGACAGGTTCAGCCCCAGCATTTT

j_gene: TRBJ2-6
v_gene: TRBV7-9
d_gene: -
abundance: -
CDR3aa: CASRAPTREFAANVLTF
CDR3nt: TGTGCCAGCAGAGCCCCCACCCGGGAGTTTGCGGCCAACGTCCTGACTTTC

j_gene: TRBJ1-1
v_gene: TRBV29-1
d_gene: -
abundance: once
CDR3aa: CSVEFRGVHTEAFF
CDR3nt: TGCAGCGTTGAGTTTCGCGGAGTTCACACTGAAGCTTTCTTT

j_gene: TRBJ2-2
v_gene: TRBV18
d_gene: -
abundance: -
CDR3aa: CASSPDRNTGELFF
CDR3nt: TGTGCCAGCTCACCGGACAGAAACACCGGGGAGCTGTTTTTT

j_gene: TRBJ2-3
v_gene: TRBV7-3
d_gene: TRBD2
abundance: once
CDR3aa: CASSSSGVSTDTQYF
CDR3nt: TGTGCCAGCAGCTCTAGCGGGGTTAGCACAGATACGCAGTATTTT

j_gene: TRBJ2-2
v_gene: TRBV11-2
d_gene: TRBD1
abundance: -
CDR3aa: CASSFSDRPSPGELFF
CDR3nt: TGTGCCAGCAGCTTCTCGGACAGGCCCTCGCCCGGGGAGCTGTTTTTT

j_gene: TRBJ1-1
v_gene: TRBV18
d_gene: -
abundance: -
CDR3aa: CASSPWTAVNTEAFF
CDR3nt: TGTGCCAGCTCACCTTGGACAGCGGTGAACACTGAAGCTTTCTTT

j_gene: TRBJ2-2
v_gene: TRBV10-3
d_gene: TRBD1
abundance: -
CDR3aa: CAISGPGQGSTGELFF
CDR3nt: TGTGCCATCAGTGGACCGGGACAGGGGTCCACCGGGGAGCTGTTTTTT

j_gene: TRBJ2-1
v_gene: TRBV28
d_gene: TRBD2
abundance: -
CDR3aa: CASSTRLAGGVDNEQFF
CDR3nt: TGTGCCAGCAGTACCCGACTAGCGGGAGGAGTCGACAATGAGCAGTTCTTC

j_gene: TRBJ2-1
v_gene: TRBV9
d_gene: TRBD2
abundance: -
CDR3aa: CASSSGLAGFVYNEQFF
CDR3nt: TGTGCCAGCAGCTCGGGACTAGCAGGATTTGTCTACAATGAGCAGTTCTTC

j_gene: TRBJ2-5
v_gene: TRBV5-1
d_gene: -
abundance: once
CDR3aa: CASSFGAGNQETQYF
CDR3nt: TGCGCCAGCAGCTTTGGGGCGGGAAATCAAGAGACCCAGTACTTC

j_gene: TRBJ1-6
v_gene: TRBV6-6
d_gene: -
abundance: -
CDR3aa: CASSYGGTGYNSPLHF
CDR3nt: TGTGCCAGCAGTTACGGCGGTACAGGTTATAATTCACCCCTCCACTTT

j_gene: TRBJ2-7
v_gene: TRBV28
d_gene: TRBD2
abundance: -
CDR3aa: CASSPGLGRYEQYF
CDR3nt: TGTGCCAGCAGTCCCGGACTAGGTCGCTACGAGCAGTACTTC

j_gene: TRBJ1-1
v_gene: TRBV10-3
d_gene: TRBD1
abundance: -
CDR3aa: CAISRGTGDPSEAFF
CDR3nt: TGTGCCATCAGTCGGGGGACAGGGGATCCTAGTGAAGCTTTCTTT

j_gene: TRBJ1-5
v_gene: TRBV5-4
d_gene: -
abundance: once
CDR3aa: CASSLDLRGPVNQPQHF
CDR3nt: TGTGCCAGCAGCTTGGATTTAAGGGGCCCGGTCAATCAGCCCCAGCATTTT

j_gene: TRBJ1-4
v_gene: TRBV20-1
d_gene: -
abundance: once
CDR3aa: CSATILEKLFF
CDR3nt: TGCAGTGCTACCATACTCGAAAAACTGTTTTTT

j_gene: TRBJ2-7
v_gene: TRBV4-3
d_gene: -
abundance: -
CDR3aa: CASRQNRFSSYEQYF
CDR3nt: TGCGCCAGCAGGCAGAACAGGTTTAGCTCCTACGAGCAGTACTTC

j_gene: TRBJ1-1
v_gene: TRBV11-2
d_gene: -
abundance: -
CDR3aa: CASSPSTGHLTEAFF
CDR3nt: TGTGCCAGCAGCCCCTCAACAGGTCACCTAACTGAAGCTTTCTTT

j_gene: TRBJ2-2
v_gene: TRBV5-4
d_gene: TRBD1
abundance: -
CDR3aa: CASSSPGQGYTGELFF
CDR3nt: TGTGCCAGCAGCTCACCGGGACAGGGATACACCGGGGAGCTGTTTTTT

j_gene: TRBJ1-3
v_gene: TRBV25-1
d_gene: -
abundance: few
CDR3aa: CASSPRSGGNTIYF
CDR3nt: TGTGCCAGCAGCCCCCGGTCAGGCGGGAACACCATATATTTT

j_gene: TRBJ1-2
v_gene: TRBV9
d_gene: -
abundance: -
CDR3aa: CASSVGPRDYGYTF
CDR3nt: TGTGCCAGCAGCGTAGGTCCGCGAGACTATGGCTACACCTTC

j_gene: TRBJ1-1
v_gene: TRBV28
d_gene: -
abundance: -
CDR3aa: CASSLAHPTEAFF
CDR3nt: TGTGCCAGCAGTTTAGCGCACCCGACTGAAGCTTTCTTT

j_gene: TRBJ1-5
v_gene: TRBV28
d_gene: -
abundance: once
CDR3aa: CASSLEIFWPRVLGGNQPQHF
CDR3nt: TGTGCCAGCAGTTTGGAGATATTTTGGCCCCGGGTTCTAGGGGGCAATCAGCCCCAGCATTTT

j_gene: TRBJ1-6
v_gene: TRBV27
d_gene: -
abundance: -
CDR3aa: CASSPRQVQGPLDF
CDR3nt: TGTGCCAGCAGTCCTCGACAGGTTCAAGGTCCACTGGACTTT

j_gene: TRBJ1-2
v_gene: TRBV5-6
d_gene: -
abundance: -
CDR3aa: CASSETGDLGFVPHGYTF
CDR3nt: TGTGCCAGCAGCGAGACAGGCGACCTGGGCTTCGTTCCCCATGGCTACACCTTC

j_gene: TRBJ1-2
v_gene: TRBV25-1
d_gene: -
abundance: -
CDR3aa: CASSELTISGEANYGYTF
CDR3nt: TGTGCCAGCAGTGAATTGACTATCTCCGGGGAAGCTAACTATGGCTACACCTTC

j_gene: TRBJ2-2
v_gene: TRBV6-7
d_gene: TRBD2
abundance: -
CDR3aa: CASSPITGTSDGGELFF
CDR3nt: TGTGCCAGCAGCCCCATAACAGGGACTAGCGACGGCGGGGAGCTGTTTTTT

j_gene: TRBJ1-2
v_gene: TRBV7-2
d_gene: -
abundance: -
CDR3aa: CASSFTSFPRVANYGYTF
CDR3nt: TGTGCCAGCAGCTTTACTTCATTTCCCAGGGTAGCTAACTATGGCTACACCTTC

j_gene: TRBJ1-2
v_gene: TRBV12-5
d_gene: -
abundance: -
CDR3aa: CASGLAPDFGGKKDHGYTF
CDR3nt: TGTGCTAGTGGTTTGGCCCCGGATTTTGGGGGGAAAAAGGACCATGGCTACACCTTC

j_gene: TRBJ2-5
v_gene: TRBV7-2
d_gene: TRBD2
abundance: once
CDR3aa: CASSLVRGLAGGYQETQYF
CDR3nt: TGTGCCAGCAGCTTAGTTCGGGGACTAGCGGGAGGGTACCAAGAGACCCAGTACTTC